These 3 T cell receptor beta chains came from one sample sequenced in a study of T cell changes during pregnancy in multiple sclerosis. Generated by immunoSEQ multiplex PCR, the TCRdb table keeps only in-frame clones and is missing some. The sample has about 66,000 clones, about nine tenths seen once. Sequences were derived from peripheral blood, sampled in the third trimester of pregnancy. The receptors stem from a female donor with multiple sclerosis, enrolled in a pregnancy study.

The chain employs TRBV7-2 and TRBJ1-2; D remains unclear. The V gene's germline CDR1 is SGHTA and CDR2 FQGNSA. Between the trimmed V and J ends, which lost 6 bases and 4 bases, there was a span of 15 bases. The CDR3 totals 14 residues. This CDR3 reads CASSLYSGSYGYTF. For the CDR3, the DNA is TGTGCCAGCAGTTTATATTCAGGATCCTATGGCTACACCTTC.

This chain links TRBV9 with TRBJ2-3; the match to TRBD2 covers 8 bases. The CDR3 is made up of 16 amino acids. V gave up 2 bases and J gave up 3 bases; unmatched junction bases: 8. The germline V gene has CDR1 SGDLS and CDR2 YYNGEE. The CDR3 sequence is CASSVSGGAGTDTQYF. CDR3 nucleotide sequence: TGTGCCAGCAGCGTCTCCGGGGGGGCCGGTACAGATACGCAGTATTTT.

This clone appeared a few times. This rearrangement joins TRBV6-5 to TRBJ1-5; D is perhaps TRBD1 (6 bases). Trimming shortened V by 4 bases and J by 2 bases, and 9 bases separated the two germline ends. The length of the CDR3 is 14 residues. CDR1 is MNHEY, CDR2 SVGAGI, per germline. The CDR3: CASSLQGRNQPQHF. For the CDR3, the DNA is TGTGCCAGCAGTTTACAGGGTCGCAATCAGCCCCAGCATTTT.